These T cell receptor beta chains were read from a single sample in a study of beta chain features in type 1 diabetes. Assay used: immunoSEQ multiplex PCR; TCRdb lists only in-frame clones, some missing. The table shows roughly 230,000 clones, with roughly 9.6% occurring only once. The specimen sequenced was naive CD4+ T cells from blood. These receptors were obtained from a woman between 18 and 29 years old in good health. CDR3s include the opening cysteine and the closing phenylalanine or tryptophan. D genes are given only for firm matches. Size is stated for part of the rows, as once, few or many counts, or as a class when the clone is expanded.

v_call	j_call	clone_size	d_call	cdr3_aa	cdr3_nt
TRBV7-9	TRBJ2-7	NA	TRBD1	CASSPGTEPYEQYF	TGTGCCAGCAGCCCCGGGACAGAGCCCTACGAGCAGTACTTC
TRBV25-1	TRBJ2-1	NA	TRBD1	CASSGGQGNEQFF	TGTGCCAGCAGTGGAGGACAGGGGAATGAGCAGTTCTTC
TRBV5-4	TRBJ2-5	NA	NA	CASSLNSGQGGTTQYF	TGTGCCAGCAGCTTGAATTCGGGCCAAGGGGGTACGACCCAGTACTTC
TRBV6-5	TRBJ2-5	few	TRBD2	CASSYSSSGREETQYF	TGTGCCAGCAGTTACTCGTCTAGCGGGAGGGAAGAAACCCAGTACTTC
TRBV7-9	TRBJ2-3	NA	NA	CASTSTDTQYF	TGTGCCAGCACCTCCACAGATACGCAGTATTTT
TRBV30	TRBJ1-5	few	NA	CAWRVKTGINQPQHF	TGTGCCTGGAGGGTCAAGACAGGAATCAATCAGCCCCAGCATTTT
TRBV18	TRBJ2-1	few	TRBD2	CASSPLAGGRWDEQFF	TGTGCCAGCTCACCCTTAGCGGGAGGGCGATGGGATGAGCAGTTCTTC
TRBV25-1	TRBJ1-6	NA	NA	CASSEGYRLSSYNSPLHF	TGTGCCAGCAGTGAAGGATACAGGTTGAGCTCCTATAATTCACCCCTCCACTTT
TRBV28	TRBJ2-1	few	TRBD2	CASSLLRAGVGEQFF	TGTGCCAGCAGTTTATTAAGAGCGGGAGTGGGTGAGCAGTTCTTC
TRBV2	TRBJ2-3	few	NA	CASSEARRQGRGDTQYF	TGTGCCAGCAGTGAAGCAAGGCGCCAGGGGAGGGGAGATACGCAGTATTTT
TRBV29-1	TRBJ2-5	many	NA	CSVELASETQYF	TGCAGCGTTGAATTAGCCTCAGAGACCCAGTACTTC
TRBV4-2	TRBJ1-6	NA	NA	CASSSDVAGYNSPLHF	TGTGCCAGCAGCTCAGATGTGGCGGGGTATAATTCACCCCTCCACTTT
TRBV29-1	TRBJ1-2	NA	TRBD1	CSVDRGLGYTF	TGCAGCGTTGACAGGGGGCTTGGCTACACCTTC
TRBV15	TRBJ1-1	NA	NA	CATSLAPRSEAFF	TGTGCCACCAGCTTGGCCCCGCGGTCTGAAGCTTTCTTT
TRBV2	TRBJ2-7	few	TRBD1	CASRAKQGVIYEQYF	TGTGCCAGCAGGGCGAAACAGGGGGTAATATACGAGCAGTACTTC
TRBV5-6	TRBJ1-6	few	NA	CASSLAGFNSPLHF	TGTGCCAGCAGCTTGGCAGGGTTTAATTCACCCCTCCACTTT
TRBV11-2	TRBJ2-1	NA	NA	CASSPGVREDNEQFF	TGTGCCAGCAGCCCCGGAGTCCGAGAAGACAATGAGCAGTTCTTC
TRBV19	TRBJ1-2	NA	NA	CASRGRGSGYTF	TGTGCCAGTAGAGGTCGGGGAAGTGGCTACACCTTC
TRBV5-1	TRBJ2-3	NA	NA	CASSLVPSSKVDTQYF	TGCGCCAGCAGCTTGGTTCCGTCTAGCAAAGTAGATACGCAGTATTTT
TRBV5-1	TRBJ2-3	NA	TRBD1	CASSAGQGTRSTDTQYF	TGCGCCAGCAGCGCAGGACAGGGGACGAGGAGCACAGATACGCAGTATTTT
TRBV28	TRBJ2-7	NA	NA	CASSAAGRYEQYF	TGTGCCAGCAGCGCGGCGGGCCGGTACGAGCAGTACTTC
TRBV27	TRBJ1-1	NA	NA	CASSFRVNTEAFF	TGTGCCAGCAGTTTCAGGGTAAACACTGAAGCTTTCTTT
TRBV7-9	TRBJ2-1	few	NA	CASSLIGVKNEQFF	TGTGCCAGCAGCTTAATCGGGGTTAAGAATGAGCAGTTCTTC
TRBV5-1	TRBJ2-7	few	TRBD2	CASSRTTSGGAYEQYF	TGCGCCAGCAGCCGGACGACTAGCGGGGGGGCTTACGAGCAGTACTTC
TRBV7-3	TRBJ2-1	NA	TRBD2	CASSLTSLAGGLRNEQFF	TGTGCCAGCAGCTTAACGTCCCTAGCGGGGGGGCTTAGGAATGAGCAGTTCTTC
TRBV4-1	TRBJ1-5	many	NA	CASSQDRVQPQHF	TGCGCCAGCAGCCAAGATCGAGTGCAGCCCCAGCATTTT
TRBV5-4	TRBJ2-5	few	NA	CASSQLDQETQYF	TGTGCCAGCAGCCAATTAGATCAAGAGACCCAGTACTTC
TRBV19	TRBJ2-3	few	NA	CASRRKSTSVPSTDTQYF	TGTGCCAGTAGGCGAAAGTCGACCAGCGTGCCTAGCACAGATACGCAGTATTTT
TRBV30	TRBJ2-2	NA	TRBD2	CAWVRLRLAGAPSTGELFF	TGTGCCTGGGTACGCCTCAGGCTAGCGGGAGCCCCGAGCACCGGGGAGCTGTTTTTT
TRBV29-1	TRBJ2-1	few	NA	CSAITSSEQFF	TGCAGCGCGATTACTAGCTCTGAGCAGTTCTTC
TRBV30	TRBJ2-3	NA	TRBD2	CAWNGLRTRPGTDTQYF	TGTGCCTGGAACGGACTCCGGACTAGACCAGGCACAGATACGCAGTATTTT
TRBV5-1	TRBJ2-3	few	TRBD1	CATERGQGASDTQYF	TGCGCCACGGAAAGAGGACAGGGGGCTTCAGATACGCAGTATTTT
TRBV2	TRBJ2-7	few	NA	CASSLRQPTHEQYF	TGTGCCAGCAGTCTTAGACAGCCCACGCACGAGCAGTACTTC
TRBV30	TRBJ2-2	NA	NA	CAWSVRAGVGGELFF	TGTGCCTGGAGTGTACGGGCAGGGGTGGGCGGGGAGCTGTTTTTT
TRBV6-5	TRBJ2-5	few	NA	CASSYSRSLQETQYF	TGTGCCAGCAGTTACTCGAGGTCCCTACAAGAGACCCAGTACTTC
TRBV5-4	TRBJ2-1	NA	TRBD2	CASSLGGTSGRGYNEQFF	TGTGCCAGCAGCTTGGGTGGGACTAGCGGGAGGGGTTACAATGAGCAGTTCTTC
TRBV28	TRBJ1-2	NA	NA	CASSLSGSYGYTF	TGTGCCAGCAGTTTATCGGGTTCCTATGGCTACACCTTC
TRBV6-1	TRBJ1-5	few	NA	CASSELGLSNQPQHF	TGTGCCAGCAGTGAATTGGGACTTAGCAATCAGCCCCAGCATTTT
TRBV18	TRBJ1-1	few	NA	CASSPTVNTEAFF	TGTGCCAGCTCACCAACAGTGAACACTGAAGCTTTCTTT
TRBV19	TRBJ1-1	NA	TRBD1	CASSTQGQGNTEAFF	TGTGCCAGTAGTACCCAGGGACAGGGGAACACTGAAGCTTTCTTT
TRBV4-1	TRBJ1-5	NA	NA	CASSQERARGGSSNQPQHF	TGCGCCAGCAGCCAAGAAAGGGCCAGGGGTGGTTCGAGCAATCAGCCCCAGCATTTT
TRBV7-8	TRBJ2-7	few	TRBD2	CASSLPGTSVVWQYF	TGTGCCAGCAGCTTACCCGGGACTAGCGTCGTGTGGCAGTACTTC
TRBV5-5	TRBJ1-2	NA	NA	CASSSGSPRVYGYTF	TGTGCCAGCAGCTCAGGGTCCCCTCGGGTCTATGGCTACACCTTC
TRBV9	TRBJ2-2	NA	NA	CASSVGGPGELFF	TGTGCCAGCAGCGTCGGGGGTCCCGGGGAGCTGTTTTTT
TRBV9	TRBJ2-1	once	NA	CASSVSGHSDEQFF	TGTGCCAGCAGCGTATCCGGACATTCGGATGAGCAGTTCTTC
TRBV21-1	TRBJ2-5	NA	NA	CASTREEGETQYF	TGTGCCAGCACCCGGGAGGAGGGAGAGACCCAGTACTTC
TRBV6-5	TRBJ1-1	few	NA	CASTYRENTEAFF	TGTGCCAGCACCTACAGGGAGAACACTGAAGCTTTCTTT
TRBV19	TRBJ2-1	NA	TRBD1	CASSTDRDNEQFF	TGTGCCAGTAGTACGGACAGGGACAATGAGCAGTTCTTC
TRBV18	TRBJ2-5	NA	NA	CASSPGLPTETQYF	TGTGCCAGCTCACCAGGGCTACCCACGGAGACCCAGTACTTC
TRBV5-1	TRBJ1-2	NA	TRBD1	CASSLGDRVFGYTF	TGCGCCAGCAGCTTGGGGGACAGGGTCTTTGGCTACACCTTC
TRBV29-1	TRBJ2-3	many	TRBD2	CSVEPSGSTDTQYF	TGCAGCGTTGAGCCTAGCGGTAGCACAGATACGCAGTATTTT
TRBV5-4	TRBJ1-4	few	TRBD1	CASSLSGTEREKLFF	TGTGCCAGCAGCCTCTCCGGGACAGAGCGTGAAAAACTGTTTTTT
TRBV4-1	TRBJ2-7	NA	NA	CASSQDRTAPTYEQYF	TGCGCCAGCAGCCAGGATAGGACAGCACCTACGTACGAGCAGTACTTC
TRBV7-8	TRBJ1-2	NA	NA	CASSSRETTNYGYTF	TGTGCCAGCAGCTCCCGGGAGACAACGAACTATGGCTACACCTTC
TRBV5-8	TRBJ1-2	NA	NA	CATRPHPGNYGYTF	TGTGCCACCAGACCTCACCCAGGGAACTATGGCTACACCTTC